Below are 30 T cell receptor beta chains sequenced from a single sample in a study of blood T cell repertoires in COVID-19. Profiled with immunoSEQ multiplex PCR; TCRdb holds only in-frame clones, not every one. The data show approximately 450,000 clones, 80% to 90% seen once. Sequencing was performed on PBMCs or T cells enriched from blood (not recorded which). The receptors shown here come from a man aged 25 to 40 who had recovered from COVID-19.

This sequence joins TRBV6-4 and TRBJ1-5; a possible D gene is TRBD1 (6 bases). This CDR3 spans 18 amino acids. Germline V gene lookup returns CDR1 MRHNA and CDR2 SNTAGT. The V and J ends lost 3 bases and 0 bases respectively, with 18 bases between them. The CDR3 here is CASSERDKLDRSNQPQHF. DNA for the CDR3: TGTGCCAGCAGTGAGAGGGACAAACTCGACCGTAGCAATCAGCCCCAGCATTTT.

J is TRBJ2-5 and V is TRBV5-4; D unclear. The CDR3 totals 12 residues. CDR1 is SGHNT, CDR2 YYREEE, per germline (reference sequence). V lost 2 bases, J lost 5 bases, and 7 bases lay in between. CDR3 protein: CASSFRPETQYF. Here the CDR3 DNA reads TGTGCCAGCAGCTTCCGTCCGGAGACCCAGTACTTC.

V gene TRBV5-1 combines with J gene TRBJ1-4; perhaps TRBD1 as D (5 bases). The CDR3 extends over 14 amino acids. Trimming took off 4 bases at V and 6 bases at J, with 13 bases between the two ends. From germline, CDR1 is SGHRS and CDR2 YFSETQ. CDR3 DNA: TGCGCCAGCAGCGGGGCAGGGATGGATGAAAAACTGTTTTTT. It is translated as CASSGAGMDEKLFF.

The gene calls are TRBV13 and TRBJ1-1, with D possibly TRBD1 on 5 matching bases. The CDR3 totals 14 residues. The germline V gene encodes CDR1 PRHDT and CDR2 FYEKMQ (reference sequence). V was shortened by 3 bases and J by 4 bases, with 12 bases between the two germline ends. The CDR3 DNA follows: TGTGCCAGCAGCTTCGCCAGGAGGGGCACTGAAGCTTTCTTT. Protein product: CASSFARRGTEAFF.

V usage is TRBV7-2 and J usage is TRBJ2-1, with D hard to call. This CDR3 is 13 amino acids long. Trimming took off 0 bases at V and 10 bases at J, with 10 bases between the two ends. The germline gives CDR1 SGHTA, CDR2 FQGNSA. The CDR3 DNA follows: TGTGCCAGCAGCTTAGCAAGACTTAAGGAGCAGTTCTTC. Residues: CASSLARLKEQFF. Based on the CDR3 plus reference TRBV7-2 and TRBJ2-1, the full variable domain is GAGVSQSPSNKVTEKGKDVELRCDPISGHTALYWYRQSLGQGLEFLIYFQGNSAPDKSGLPSDRFSAERTGGSVSTLTIQRTQQEDSAVYLCASSLARLKEQFFGPGTRLTVL.

The chain combines TRBV19 with TRBJ2-2; 7 bases match TRBD2. Unmatched junction bases numbered 3, after V lost 5 bases and J lost 0 bases. The CDR3 extends over 15 amino acids. Germline V gene sequence: CDR1 LNHDA, CDR2 SQIVND (reference sequence). The CDR3 DNA reads TGTGCCAGTAGTTGGCTAGCGGCGAACACCGGGGAGCTGTTTTTT. Translated: CASSWLAANTGELFF.

This sequence joins TRBV2 and TRBJ1-3, with D hard to call. The CDR3 is made up of 13 amino acids. The V gene's germline CDR1 is SNHLY and CDR2 FYNNEI. V lost 5 bases and J 0 bases, leaving 5 bases between the germline ends. The CDR3 nucleotides read TGTGCCAGCAGTCCAGACTCTGGAAACACCATATATTTT. Translating it yields CASSPDSGNTIYF. The full variable domain, with the rest looked up from reference TRBV2 and TRBJ1-3, is EPEVTQTPSHQVTQMGQEVILRCVPISNHLYFYWYRQILGQKVEFLVSFYNNEISEKSEIFDDQFSVERPDGSNFTLKIRSTKLEDSAMYFCASSPDSGNTIYFGEGSWLTVV.

This clone was counted between two and nine times. The chain couples TRBV7-2 to TRBJ2-1; D unclear. The length of the CDR3 is 16 residues. Trimming shortened V by 4 bases and J by 5 bases, and 18 bases separated the two germline ends. Germline V CDR1 and CDR2: SGHTA, FQGNSA. As DNA, the CDR3 is TGTGCCAGCAGCTCGAGACACCTTGGCCCCCACAATGAGCAGTTCTTC. This sequence encodes CASSSRHLGPHNEQFF. Variable domain in full (rest from reference TRBV7-2 and TRBJ2-1): GAGVSQSPSNKVTEKGKDVELRCDPISGHTALYWYRQSLGQGLEFLIYFQGNSAPDKSGLPSDRFSAERTGGSVSTLTIQRTQQEDSAVYLCASSSRHLGPHNEQFFGPGTRLTVL.

V usage is TRBV28 and J usage is TRBJ2-3, with D tentatively TRBD2 (5 bases). Trimming shortened V by 5 bases and J by 1 base, and 13 bases separated the two germline ends. The V gene's germline CDR1 is MDHEN and CDR2 SYDVKM. The CDR3 runs 15 residues. The CDR3 DNA follows: TGTGCCAGCAGTATTCACCCGAGGGGCACAGATACGCAGTATTTT. This encodes CASSIHPRGTDTQYF. The complete variable domain, with remaining parts taken from reference TRBV28 and TRBJ2-3, reads DVKVTQSSRYLVKRTGEKVFLECVQDMDHENMFWYRQDPGLGLRLIYFSYDVKMKEKGDIPEGYSVSREKKERFSLILESASTNQTSMYLCASSIHPRGTDTQYFGPGTRLTVL.

The rearrangement uses TRBV5-1 and TRBJ1-4, with 8 nucleotides matching TRBD1. The trim removed 1 base at V and 5 bases at J, leaving 4 bases unmatched. The germline CDR1 and CDR2 sequences are SGHRS and YFSETQ. The CDR3 consists of 15 residues. For the CDR3, the DNA is TGCGCCAGCAGCTTGCAGCAGGGGGCAAATGAAAAACTGTTTTTT. Encoded protein: CASSLQQGANEKLFF.

The rearrangement joins TRBV19 to TRBJ2-6; D is ambiguous. V gave up 6 bases and J gave up 0 bases, with 6 bases separating them. Germline V gene data show CDR1 as LNHDA and CDR2 as SQIVND (reference sequence). The CDR3 length is 14 residues. CDR3 nucleotide sequence: TGTGCCAGTAGACACAGCTCTGGGGCCAACGTCCTGACTTTC. Its protein is CASRHSSGANVLTF.

The gene calls are TRBV6-5 and TRBJ2-5, with D perhaps TRBD2 (6 bases). V was clipped by 4 bases and J by 3 bases, with 9 bases between them. The germline gives CDR1 MNHEY, CDR2 SVGAGI. CDR3 length equals 13 residues. CDR3 protein: CASSWDLKETQYF. The CDR3, as DNA: TGTGCCAGCAGTTGGGACTTAAAAGAGACCCAGTACTTC.

CDR3 DNA: TGTGCCAGCTCACCACAGGGGAATGGTGAAAAACTGTTTTTT. Encoded protein: CASSPQGNGEKLFF. The chain uses TRBV18 and TRBJ1-4; D perhaps matches TRBD1 (5 bases). V was trimmed by 1 base and J by 7 bases, leaving 10 bases between them. The CDR3 loop spans 14 amino acids. Germline assignment: CDR1 KGHSH and CDR2 LQKENI.

This clone appeared once. The V and J genes are TRBV13 and TRBJ2-3, with 12 nucleotides matching TRBD2. The CDR3 length is 16 residues. In germline, CDR1 is PRHDT, CDR2 FYEKMQ (reference sequence). The V gene end was trimmed by 5 bases and the J gene end by 2 bases; junction bases not matched to a gene: 5. The CDR3, as DNA: TGTGCCAGCAGCACTCGGACTAGCGGGATCACAGATACGCAGTATTTT. This codes for CASSTRTSGITDTQYF.

In DNA form, the CDR3 reads TGTGCCAGCAGCAAACTCAATGAGCAGTTCTTC. Protein product: CASSKLNEQFF. The chain joins TRBV21-1 to TRBJ2-1; the D segment call TRBD2 is taken from the table without a DNA check. TRBV21-1 is a pseudogene. The CDR3 loop spans 11 amino acids.

This chain links TRBV19 with TRBJ1-4; 7 bases agree with TRBD1. The CDR3 is 18 amino acids. J was trimmed by 3 bases and V by 5 bases; bases with no gene match: 15. Germline V gives CDR1 LNHDA, CDR2 SQIVND (reference sequence). CDR3 in DNA: TGTGCCAGTAGTCCCCGGCCGGGACAGATTCGCCCTAATGAAAAACTGTTTTTT. Encoded protein: CASSPRPGQIRPNEKLFF. Drawing the rest from reference TRBV19 and TRBJ1-4, the complete variable domain is DGGITQSPKYLFRKEGQNVTLSCEQNLNHDAMYWYRQDPGQGLRLIYYSQIVNDFQKGDIAEGYSVSREKKESFPLTVTSAQKNPTAFYLCASSPRPGQIRPNEKLFFGSGTQLSVL.

This sequence joins TRBV29-1 and TRBJ1-5, with a tentative D call TRBD1 (5 bases). In germline, CDR1 is SQVTM, CDR2 ANQGSEA. This CDR3 has 13 residues. The V end lost 7 bases, the J end lost 4 bases, and 14 bases lay between the germline ends. Here the CDR3 reads CSGRLGPNQPQHF. The CDR3 region has the DNA TGCAGCGGTCGACTGGGGCCAAATCAGCCCCAGCATTTT. The complete variable domain, with remaining parts taken from reference TRBV29-1 and TRBJ1-5, reads SAVISQKPSRDICQRGTSLTIQCQVDSQVTMMFWYRQQPGQSLTLIATANQGSEATYESGFVIDKFPISRPNLTFSTLTVSNMSPEDSSIYLCSGRLGPNQPQHFGDGTRLSIL.

This chain links TRBV4-1 with TRBJ2-1, with D hard to call. CDR1 is MGHRA, CDR2 YSYEKL, per germline. This CDR3 spans 13 amino acids. Trimming stripped 3 bases from V and 8 bases from J, with 11 bases between. CDR3 loop: CASSQAVGHEQFF. As DNA, the CDR3 is TGCGCCAGCAGCCAGGCCGTTGGGCATGAGCAGTTCTTC.

The V call is TRBV12-3 or TRBV12-4, the J call TRBJ2-2; 7 nucleotides match TRBD1. After removal of 7 bases from V and 9 bases from J, the junction contained 8 bases not matched to a gene. This CDR3 contains 13 residues. CDR3 in amino acids: CASNDRVARELFF. The DNA for the CDR3 is TGTGCCAGCAACGACAGGGTGGCAAGGGAGCTGTTTTTT.

The V call is TRBV12-3 or TRBV12-4, the J call TRBJ1-1, with D hard to call. The CDR3 spans 12 residues. V was trimmed by 5 bases and J by 6 bases, leaving 10 bases between them. Here the CDR3 reads CASSDLGPEAFF. CDR3 DNA sequence: TGTGCCAGCAGTGACCTGGGCCCTGAAGCTTTCTTT.

This rearrangement joins TRBV10-1 to TRBJ2-3, with D tentatively TRBD1 (5 bases). CDR1 and CDR2 (germline): WNHNN, SYGVQD (reference sequence). The V gene lost 4 bases and the J gene lost 0 bases, with 14 bases spanning the gap. CDR3 size: 16 residues. As DNA, the CDR3 is TGCGCCAGCAGTGCGACAGCCCCTGCCAGCACAGATACGCAGTATTTT. The encoded protein is CASSATAPASTDTQYF.

The rearrangement uses TRBV19 and TRBJ1-6, with TRBD1 identical over 7 bases. Germline assignment: CDR1 LNHDA and CDR2 SQIVND (reference sequence). Trimming at V came to 7 bases and at J to 7 bases, leaving 7 bases not matched to a gene. The CDR3 consists of 14 residues. The CDR3 DNA sequence: TGTGCCAGTAACTTAGGGACAGAGAATTCACCCCTCCACTTT. Translating it yields CASNLGTENSPLHF.

The gene calls are TRBV19 and TRBJ2-5; D gene uncertain. CDR3 size: 14 residues. The germline gives CDR1 LNHDA, CDR2 SQIVND (reference sequence). V lost 6 bases and J lost 5, with 16 bases in between. DNA of the CDR3: TGTGCCAGTAGCGTCAGAGGTCCAATGGAGACCCAGTACTTC. It encodes CASSVRGPMETQYF.

This clone was seen only once. The rearrangement links TRBV20-1 to TRBJ2-7; D is perhaps TRBD1 (6 bases). The V gene's germline CDR1 is DFQATT and CDR2 SNEGSKA (reference sequence). V was trimmed by 6 bases and J by 9 bases, leaving 15 bases between them. The CDR3 spans 11 residues. The CDR3 DNA reads as TGCAGTGCCCCCCAGGGGATTTTGCAGTACTTC. Its protein product is CSAPQGILQYF.

The J gene is TRBJ2-1, the V gene TRBV24-1; 9 nucleotides align to TRBD2. Unmatched junction bases numbered 7, after V lost 4 bases and J lost 1 base. The V gene's germline CDR1 is KGHDR and CDR2 SFDVKD. This CDR3 is built from 17 residues. The CDR3: CATSDQREAKSYNEQFF. The CDR3 DNA is TGTGCCACCAGTGACCAGCGGGAGGCCAAATCCTACAATGAGCAGTTCTTC.

The rearrangement joins TRBV7-9 to TRBJ2-5, with D maybe TRBD2 (6 bases). The germline V gene has CDR1 SEHNR and CDR2 FQNEAQ (reference sequence). V lost 5 bases to trimming and J lost 4 bases, with 17 bases between them. The CDR3 is 15 residues long. The CDR3 reads CASSPIGGSSETQYF. CDR3 nucleotide sequence: TGTGCCAGCAGCCCGATTGGGGGGTCATCAGAGACCCAGTACTTC.

The chain is built from TRBV5-8 and TRBJ2-2; D perhaps matches TRBD2 (6 bases). Trimming stripped 4 bases from V and 1 base from J, with 8 bases between. From germline, CDR1 is SGHTS and CDR2 YDEGEE. The CDR3 runs 14 residues. For the CDR3, the DNA is TGTGCCAGCAGCCGGGGACTGAACACCGGGGAGCTGTTTTTT. Residues: CASSRGLNTGELFF.

The CDR3 coding sequence is TGTGCCACCCTAAGGACTAGCGGATATCCCTACGAGCAGTACTTC. Protein sequence: CATLRTSGYPYEQYF. The chain links TRBV19 to TRBJ2-7; 10 nucleotides line up with TRBD2. The V gene end was trimmed by 10 bases and the J gene end by 2 bases; junction bases not matched to a gene: 11. The CDR3 sequence is 15 residues long. Germline lookup yields CDR1 LNHDA and CDR2 SQIVND (reference sequence).

The CDR3 loop reads CASSLGGGGRGHGYTF. CDR3 DNA sequence: TGTGCCAGCAGCTTAGGGGGAGGGGGACGCGGTCACGGCTACACCTTC. The V gene is TRBV7-9, the J gene TRBJ1-2, with TRBD1 as a possible D gene (6 bases). The germline V gene encodes CDR1 SEHNR and CDR2 FQNEAQ (reference sequence). The length of the CDR3 is 16 residues. V lost 1 base, J lost 8 bases, and 20 bases lay in between. Filled out from reference TRBV7-9 and TRBJ1-2, the complete variable domain reads DTGVSQNPRHKITKRGQNVTFRCDPISEHNRLYWYRQTLGQGPEFLTYFQNEAQLEKSRLLSDRFSAERPKGSFSTLEIQRTEQGDSAMYLCASSLGGGGRGHGYTFGSGTRLTVV.

This sequence joins TRBV1 and TRBJ2-7; the table's D call of TRBD1 was not tested on the DNA. TRBV1 has pseudogene status. The CDR3 covers 15 residues. CDR3 amino acids: CTSSPDRDPVYEQYF. The CDR3 DNA reads as TGCACCAGCAGCCCGGACAGGGATCCTGTCTACGAGCAGTACTTC.